The clone carrying this T cell receptor (beta chain) was seen ten or more times. Its specificity is not known. Arm-PCR of CDR3 regions with iRepertoire HTBI primers generated TCR beta libraries. TCRdb called the multiplex PCR reads again in MiXCR, with one record for every CDR3 protein. The table has 560,000 or so distinct CDR3 sequences, roughly 15% seen once. The data stem from a study of regulatory T cells in long-lasting Graves disease. General study points: With persistent disease, TRBV28, TRBJ1-2 and TRBJ2-5 were the favored segments.

The time point denotes: newly diagnosed GD, antithyroid drugs for less than 3 months. PBMCs were the source of the RNA used for TCR sequencing. CDR3 length equals 13 residues. Trimming stripped 5 bases from V and 3 bases from J, with 10 bases between. CDR1 is ENHRY and CDR2 is SYGVKD in the germline V gene. Separately, the same data were catalogued under a study of T cells in Graves' hyperthyroidism and ophthalmopathy. That source reports: Newly diagnosed patients aged 18 to 65 had hyperthyroidism of under 2 months' duration.

The source of this sequence is a man aged 18 to 29 with Graves disease. The source was peripheral blood mononuclear cells (PBMCs), collected at new diagnosis, from a patient treated with antithyroid drugs. The genes are TRBV10-3 and TRBJ1-1; perhaps TRBD1 as D (5 bases). CDR3 sequence (DNA): TGTGCCATCAGTCCAGGGTCGGACACTGAAGCTTTCTTT. It codes for CAISPGSDTEAFF.